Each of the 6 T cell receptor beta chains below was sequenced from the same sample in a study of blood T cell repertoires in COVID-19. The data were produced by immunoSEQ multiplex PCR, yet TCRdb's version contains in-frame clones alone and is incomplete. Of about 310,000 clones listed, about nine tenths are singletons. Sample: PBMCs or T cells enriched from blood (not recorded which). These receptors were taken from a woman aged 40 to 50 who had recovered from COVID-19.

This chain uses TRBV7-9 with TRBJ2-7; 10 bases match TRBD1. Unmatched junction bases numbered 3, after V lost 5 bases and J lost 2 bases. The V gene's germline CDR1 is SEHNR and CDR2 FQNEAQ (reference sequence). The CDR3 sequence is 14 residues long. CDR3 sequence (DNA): TGTGCCAGCAGCGTTGACAGGGGGCCCTACGAGCAGTACTTC. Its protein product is CASSVDRGPYEQYF.

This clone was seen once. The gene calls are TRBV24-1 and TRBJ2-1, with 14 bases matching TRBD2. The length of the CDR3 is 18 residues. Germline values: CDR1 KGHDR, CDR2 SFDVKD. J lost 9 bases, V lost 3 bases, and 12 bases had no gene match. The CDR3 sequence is CATSDLSPGLAGVGEQFF. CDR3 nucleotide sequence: TGTGCCACCAGTGATCTTTCCCCGGGACTAGCGGGAGTGGGTGAGCAGTTCTTC.

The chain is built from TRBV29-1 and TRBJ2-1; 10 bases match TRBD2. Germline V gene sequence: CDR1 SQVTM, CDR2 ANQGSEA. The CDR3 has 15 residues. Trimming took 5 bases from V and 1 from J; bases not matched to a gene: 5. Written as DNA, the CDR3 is TGCAGCGTTACCCTAGCGGGAGAATCCTACAATGAGCAGTTCTTC. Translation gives CSVTLAGESYNEQFF.

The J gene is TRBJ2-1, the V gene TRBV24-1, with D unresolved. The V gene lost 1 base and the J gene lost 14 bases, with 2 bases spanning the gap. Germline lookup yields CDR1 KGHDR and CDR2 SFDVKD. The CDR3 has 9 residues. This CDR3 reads CATSDFKFF. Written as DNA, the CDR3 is TGTGCCACCAGTGATTTTAAGTTCTTC.

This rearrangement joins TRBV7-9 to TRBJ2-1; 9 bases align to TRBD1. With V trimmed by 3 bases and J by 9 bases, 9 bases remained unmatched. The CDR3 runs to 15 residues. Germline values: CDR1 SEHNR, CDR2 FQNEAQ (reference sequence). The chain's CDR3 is CASSFEQGAHIEQFF. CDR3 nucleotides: TGTGCCAGCAGCTTCGAACAGGGGGCGCATATTGAGCAGTTCTTC.

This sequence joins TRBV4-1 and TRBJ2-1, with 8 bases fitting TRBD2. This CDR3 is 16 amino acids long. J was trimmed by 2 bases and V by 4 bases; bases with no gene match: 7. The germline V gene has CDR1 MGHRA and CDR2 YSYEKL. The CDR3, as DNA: TGCGCCAGCAGCCGACAACTAGCGGCCACCTACAATGAGCAGTTCTTC. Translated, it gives CASSRQLAATYNEQFF.